This T cell receptor beta chain was recovered during a study of CD8 T cells in Susac syndrome. An input of about 0.5 to 1 ug of RNA was subjected to reverse transcription using random hexamers. Via MiXCR, TCRdb re-called the immunoSEQ multiplex PCR reads, giving one row per CDR3 protein. The sample has roughly 200,000 distinct CDR3 sequences, approximately 95% seen once. CDR1 SQVTM and CDR2 ANQGSEA come from the germline V gene. The V end was cut by 7 bases, the J end by 1 base, with 10 bases between. This CDR3 is 12 amino acids long. The chain is built from TRBV29-1 and TRBJ1-1; the D gene is possibly TRBD1 (5 bases). Material for sequencing was CD4+ T cells from PBMCs. The TCR sequence derives from a human donor with multiple sclerosis. In DNA, the CDR3 is TGCAGCGCGAAGACAGCGAACACTGAAGCTTTCTTT. It yields the protein CSAKTANTEAFF.